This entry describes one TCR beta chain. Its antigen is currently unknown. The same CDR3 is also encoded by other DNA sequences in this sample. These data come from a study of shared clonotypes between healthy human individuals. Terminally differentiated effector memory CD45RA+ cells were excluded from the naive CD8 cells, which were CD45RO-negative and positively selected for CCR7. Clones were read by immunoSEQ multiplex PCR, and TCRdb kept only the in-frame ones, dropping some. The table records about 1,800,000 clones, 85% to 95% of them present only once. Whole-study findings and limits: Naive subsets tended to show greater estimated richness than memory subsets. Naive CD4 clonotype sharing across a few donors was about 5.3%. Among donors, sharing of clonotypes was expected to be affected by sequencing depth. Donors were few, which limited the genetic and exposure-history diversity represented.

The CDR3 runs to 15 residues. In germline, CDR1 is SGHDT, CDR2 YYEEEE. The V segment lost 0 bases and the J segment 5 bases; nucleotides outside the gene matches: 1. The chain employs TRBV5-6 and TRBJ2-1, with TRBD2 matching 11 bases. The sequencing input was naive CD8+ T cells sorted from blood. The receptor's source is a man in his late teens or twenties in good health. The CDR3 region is CASSLGLAGNNEQFF. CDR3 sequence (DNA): TGTGCCAGCAGCTTGGGACTAGCGGGGAACAATGAGCAGTTCTTC.